Listed below are T cell receptor beta chains from one sample, sequenced in a study of cytomegalovirus exposure and HLA in healthy donors. Profiling relied on immunoSEQ multiplex PCR, and the TCRdb table lists in-frame clones only, not all of them. The sample holds fewer than 250,000 clones, around 76% seen once. Sequenced: PBMCs. The receptors were gathered from a man aged 18 to 30 in good health and CMV-seronegative. CDR3s include the opening cysteine and the closing phenylalanine or tryptophan. Each record gives: D gene, J gene, clone size, V gene, CDR3 DNA, CDR3 protein. A D gene is named only where the DNA matches it firmly. A clone size is listed for some rows: how often the clone was seen (once, few, many), or a class if it is expanded.

NA,TRBJ1-2,NA,TRBV2,TGTGCCAGCGTTGGACGGGAGTATGGCTACACCTTC,CASVGREYGYTF
NA,TRBJ2-3,NA,TRBV9,TGTGCCAGCAGCGGGGCCATCGGTGGGGCCCGTGATACGCAGTATTTT,CASSGAIGGARDTQYF
NA,TRBJ1-2,NA,TRBV4-1,TGCGCCAGCAGCCAAGTTATCAGGGGAAACTATGGCTACACCTTC,CASSQVIRGNYGYTF
TRBD2,TRBJ2-7,few,TRBV18,TGTGCCAGCTCACCCGGACTAGCGGGAAGGGGGGAGCAGTACTTC,CASSPGLAGRGEQYF
NA,TRBJ1-3,NA,TRBV6-5,TGTGCCAGCAGCCTAGACCAAGGATCTGGAAACACCATATATTTT,CASSLDQGSGNTIYF
NA,TRBJ1-3,once,TRBV4-2,TGTGCCAGCAGCCGACAAAACTCTGGAAACACCATATATTTT,CASSRQNSGNTIYF
TRBD1,TRBJ1-2,once,TRBV7-9,TGTGCCAGCAGCTTAGAAGTCAGGGGGTTTTATGGCTACACCTTC,CASSLEVRGFYGYTF
TRBD2,TRBJ2-7,NA,TRBV5-1,TGCGCCAGCAGCCTACTAGCGGGGGATTACGAGCAGTACTTC,CASSLLAGDYEQYF
NA,TRBJ2-7,few,TRBV4-2,TGTGCCAGCAGCCGCCTCCCGGACTCATTCTACGAGCAGTACTTC,CASSRLPDSFYEQYF
TRBD1,TRBJ2-4,NA,TRBV7-9,TGTGCCAGCAGCTTAGAGTCAGGGGGAAAAAACATTCAGTACTTC,CASSLESGGKNIQYF
TRBD2,TRBJ2-3,NA,TRBV2,TGTGCCAGCAGTACAACGGGAGGGCCGCAGTATTTT,CASSTTGGPQYF
NA,TRBJ2-1,NA,TRBV2,TGTGCCAGCAGCGTCTTAAATGAGCAGTTCTTC,CASSVLNEQFF
TRBD1,TRBJ1-5,NA,TRBV9,TGTGCCAGCAGCGTGGGACAGGGGAGGCAGCCCCAGCATTTT,CASSVGQGRQPQHF
TRBD1,TRBJ1-2,few,TRBV7-7,TGTGCGAAGCGGAGAGGGACAGCCCTCTGTGGCTACACCTTC,CAKRRGTALCGYTF
TRBD1,TRBJ1-4,NA,TRBV19,TGTGCCAGTAGTGCCCGACAGGGGGCGCTTGAAAAACTGTTTTTT,CASSARQGALEKLFF
TRBD1,TRBJ1-3,few,TRBV9,TGTGCCAGCAGCGTAGAGGGGGCCTCTGGAAACACCATATATTTT,CASSVEGASGNTIYF
TRBD2,TRBJ2-7,NA,TRBV15,TGTGCCACCAGCAGAGGGAGGGGACTAGCGGGAGTCGTATCATCCGAGCAGTACTTC,CATSRGRGLAGVVSSEQYF
NA,TRBJ1-4,NA,TRBV20-1,TGCAGTGCTAGCTTCGAGGAAAAACTGTTTTTT,CSASFEEKLFF
NA,TRBJ1-5,NA,TRBV6-1,TGTGCCAGCAACGAGCCTCCGGCGGAGCCCCAGCATTTT,CASNEPPAEPQHF
NA,TRBJ1-4,NA,TRBV19,TGTGCCAGTATCACCGGGACACTTACTCCACTTTCAACTAATGAAAAACTGTTTTTT,CASITGTLTPLSTNEKLFF
TRBD1,TRBJ1-5,NA,TRBV15,TGTGCCACTACCATGGACAGGAGTACCAATCAGCCCCAGCATTTT,CATTMDRSTNQPQHF
TRBD2,TRBJ2-7,NA,TRBV2,TGTGCCAGCACTAAGCGGGAGGTCTACGAGCAGTACTTC,CASTKREVYEQYF
NA,TRBJ2-1,NA,TRBV25-1,TGTGCCAGCAGTGAAGGACAGACTAAAGACAATGAGCAGTTCTTC,CASSEGQTKDNEQFF
NA,TRBJ1-1,NA,TRBV19,TGTGCCAGTAAGCCTGACAGACAGCGCGAAGCTTTCTTT,CASKPDRQREAFF